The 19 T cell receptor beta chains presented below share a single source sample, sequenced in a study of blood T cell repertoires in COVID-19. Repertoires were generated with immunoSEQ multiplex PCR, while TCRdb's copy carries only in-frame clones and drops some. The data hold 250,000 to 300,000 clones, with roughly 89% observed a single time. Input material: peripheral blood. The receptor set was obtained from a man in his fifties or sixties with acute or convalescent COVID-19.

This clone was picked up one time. CDR3 DNA sequence: TGTGCCAGCAGCCCAACGACAGGGGCGAACACTGAAGCTTTCTTT. Protein product: CASSPTTGANTEAFF. This rearrangement joins TRBV14 to TRBJ1-1; 8 bases are shared with TRBD1. CDR1 and CDR2 from the germline V gene are SGHDN and FVKESK. Losses at the gene ends were 4 bases for V and 1 base for J; bases not matched to a gene: 5. The CDR3 has 15 residues.

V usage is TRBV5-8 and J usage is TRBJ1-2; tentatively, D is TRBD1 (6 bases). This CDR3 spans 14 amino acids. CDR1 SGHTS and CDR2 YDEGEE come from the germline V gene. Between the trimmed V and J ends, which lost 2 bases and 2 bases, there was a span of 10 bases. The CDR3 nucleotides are TGTGCCAGCAGCTTACAGGGAAGGAACTATGGCTACACCTTC. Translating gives CASSLQGRNYGYTF.

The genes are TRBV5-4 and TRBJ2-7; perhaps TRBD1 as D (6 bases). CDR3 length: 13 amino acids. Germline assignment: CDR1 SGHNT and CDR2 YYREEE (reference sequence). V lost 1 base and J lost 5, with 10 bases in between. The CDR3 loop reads CASSLYAGDEQYF. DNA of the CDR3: TGTGCCAGCAGCTTGTATGCAGGGGACGAGCAGTACTTC.

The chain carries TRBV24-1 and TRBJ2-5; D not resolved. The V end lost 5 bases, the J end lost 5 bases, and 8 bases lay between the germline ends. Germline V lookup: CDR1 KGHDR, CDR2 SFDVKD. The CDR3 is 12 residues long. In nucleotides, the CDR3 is TGTGCCACCAGTGTTTCCGGGGAGACCCAGTACTTC. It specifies CATSVSGETQYF.

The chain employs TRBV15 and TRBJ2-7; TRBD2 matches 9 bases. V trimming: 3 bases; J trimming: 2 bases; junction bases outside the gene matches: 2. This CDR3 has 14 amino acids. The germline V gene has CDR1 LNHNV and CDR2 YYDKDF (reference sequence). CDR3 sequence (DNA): TGTGCCACCAGCAGCCTAGCGGGGACCTACGAGCAGTACTTC. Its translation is CATSSLAGTYEQYF.

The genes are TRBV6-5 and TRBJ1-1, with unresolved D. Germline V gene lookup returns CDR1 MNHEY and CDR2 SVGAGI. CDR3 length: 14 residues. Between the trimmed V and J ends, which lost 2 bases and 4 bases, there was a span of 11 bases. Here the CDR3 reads CASSYGTRGTEAFF. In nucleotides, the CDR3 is TGTGCCAGCAGTTACGGTACTCGAGGCACTGAAGCTTTCTTT.

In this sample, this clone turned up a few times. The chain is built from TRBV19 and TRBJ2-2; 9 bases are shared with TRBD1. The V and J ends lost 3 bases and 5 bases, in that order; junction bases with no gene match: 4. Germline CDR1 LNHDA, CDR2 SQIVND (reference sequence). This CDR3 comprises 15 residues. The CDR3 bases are TGTGCCAGTAGTATCACGGGACAGGGAACCGGGGAGCTGTTTTTT. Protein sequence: CASSITGQGTGELFF.

The CDR3 region is CASSLDLVDEQFF. The CDR3 DNA sequence: TGTGCCAGCAGCTTAGACTTGGTAGATGAGCAGTTCTTC. V gene TRBV7-9 combines with J gene TRBJ2-1; D not resolved. V lost 1 base to trimming and J lost 8 bases, with 9 bases between them. The CDR3 is 13 residues long. Germline CDR1 and CDR2: SEHNR and FQNEAQ (reference sequence).

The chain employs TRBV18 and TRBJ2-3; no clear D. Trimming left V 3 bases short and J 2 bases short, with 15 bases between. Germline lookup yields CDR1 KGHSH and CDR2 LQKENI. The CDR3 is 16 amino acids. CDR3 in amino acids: CASSPWAVNPTDTQYF. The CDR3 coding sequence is TGTGCCAGCTCACCCTGGGCTGTAAATCCCACAGATACGCAGTATTTT.

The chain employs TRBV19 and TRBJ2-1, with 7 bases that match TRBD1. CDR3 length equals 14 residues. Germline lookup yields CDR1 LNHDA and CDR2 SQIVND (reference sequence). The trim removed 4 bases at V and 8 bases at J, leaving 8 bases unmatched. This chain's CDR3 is CASSTLQTGYEQFF. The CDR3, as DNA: TGTGCCAGTAGTACCCTTCAGACAGGGTATGAGCAGTTCTTC.

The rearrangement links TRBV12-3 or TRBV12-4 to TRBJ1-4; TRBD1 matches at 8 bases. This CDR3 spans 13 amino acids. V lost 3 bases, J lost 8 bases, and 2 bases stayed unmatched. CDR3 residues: CASSFGTGEKLFF. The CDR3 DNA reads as TGTGCCAGCAGTTTTGGGACAGGAGAAAAACTGTTTTTT.

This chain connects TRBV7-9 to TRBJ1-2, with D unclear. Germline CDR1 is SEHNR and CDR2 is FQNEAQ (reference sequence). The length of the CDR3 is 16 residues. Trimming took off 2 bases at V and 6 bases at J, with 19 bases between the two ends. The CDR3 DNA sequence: TGTGCCAGCAGCTTATTACCCGCGGGTCGCGGGGATGGCTACACCTTC. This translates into CASSLLPAGRGDGYTF.

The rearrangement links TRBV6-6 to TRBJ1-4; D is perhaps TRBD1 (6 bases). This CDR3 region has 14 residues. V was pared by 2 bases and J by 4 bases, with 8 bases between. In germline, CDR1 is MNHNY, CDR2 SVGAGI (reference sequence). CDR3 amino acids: CASSYQGLNEKLFF. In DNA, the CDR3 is TGTGCCAGCAGTTACCAGGGGCTTAATGAAAAACTGTTTTTT.

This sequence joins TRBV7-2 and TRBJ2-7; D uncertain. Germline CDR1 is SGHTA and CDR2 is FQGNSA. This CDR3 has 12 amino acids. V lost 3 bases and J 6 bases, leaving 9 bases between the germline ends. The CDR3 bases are TGTGCCAGCAGCTTTTCCACAACCGAGCAGTACTTC. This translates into CASSFSTTEQYF. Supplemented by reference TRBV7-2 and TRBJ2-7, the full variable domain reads GAGVSQSPSNKVTEKGKDVELRCDPISGHTALYWYRQSLGQGLEFLIYFQGNSAPDKSGLPSDRFSAERTGGSVSTLTIQRTQQEDSAVYLCASSFSTTEQYFGPGTRLTVT.

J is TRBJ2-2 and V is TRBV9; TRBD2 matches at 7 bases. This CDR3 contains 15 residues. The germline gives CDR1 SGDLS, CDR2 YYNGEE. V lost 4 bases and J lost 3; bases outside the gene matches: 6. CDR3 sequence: CASSPSGVYTGELFF. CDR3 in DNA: TGTGCCAGCAGCCCCAGCGGGGTGTACACCGGGGAGCTGTTTTTT.

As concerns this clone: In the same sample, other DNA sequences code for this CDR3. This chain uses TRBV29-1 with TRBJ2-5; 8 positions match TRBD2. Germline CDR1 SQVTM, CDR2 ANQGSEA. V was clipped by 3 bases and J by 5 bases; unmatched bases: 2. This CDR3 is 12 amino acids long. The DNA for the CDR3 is TGCAGCGTTGATCGGGGGGGTGAGACCCAGTACTTC. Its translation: CSVDRGGETQYF. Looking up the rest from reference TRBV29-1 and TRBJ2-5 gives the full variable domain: SAVISQKPSRDICQRGTSLTIQCQVDSQVTMMFWYRQQPGQSLTLIATANQGSEATYESGFVIDKFPISRPNLTFSTLTVSNMSPEDSSIYLCSVDRGGETQYFGPGTRLLVL.

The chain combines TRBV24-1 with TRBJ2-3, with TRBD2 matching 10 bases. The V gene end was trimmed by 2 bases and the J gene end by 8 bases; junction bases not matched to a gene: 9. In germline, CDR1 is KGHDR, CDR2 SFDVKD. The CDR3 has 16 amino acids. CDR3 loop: CATSDSERGGLGTQYF. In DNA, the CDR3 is TGTGCCACCAGTGATTCTGAGCGGGGGGGCCTCGGTACGCAGTATTTT.

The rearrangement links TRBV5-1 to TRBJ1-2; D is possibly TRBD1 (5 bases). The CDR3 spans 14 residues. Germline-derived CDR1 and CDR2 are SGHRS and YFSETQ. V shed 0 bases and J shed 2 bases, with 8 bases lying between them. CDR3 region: CASSLGGLNYGYTF. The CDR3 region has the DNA TGCGCCAGCAGCTTGGGGGGCCTCAACTATGGCTACACCTTC.

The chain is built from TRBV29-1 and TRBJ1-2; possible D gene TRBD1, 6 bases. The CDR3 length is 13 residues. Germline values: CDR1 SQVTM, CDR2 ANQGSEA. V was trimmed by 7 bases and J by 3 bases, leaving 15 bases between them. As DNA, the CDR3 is TGCAGCGCCTCAGGGGCACCAGACTATGGCTACACCTTC. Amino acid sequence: CSASGAPDYGYTF.